This T cell receptor beta chain is from a study of OX40 agonist ivuxolimab in advanced cancers. Across the study: Patients receiving dose escalation had hepatocellular carcinoma, melanoma, renal cell or head and neck cancer. Study-wide results and limits: CD8+ T cells averaged more expanded clones than CD4+.

CDR3 length equals 15 residues. With V trimmed by 4 bases and J by 6 bases, 2 bases remained unmatched. The germline V gene encodes CDR1 SGHTA and CDR2 FQGNSA. The protocol was immunoSEQ multiplex PCR, while the TCRdb copy is restricted to in-frame clones and leaves out a portion. The sample gives 100,000 to 150,000 clones, approximately 92% of which show up once; 0.15% to 0.19% is in the top ten. A remark on this clone: The antigen remains undetermined.

The starting material was CD4+ or CD8+ T cells sorted from blood, obtained in a trial of the OX40 agonist ivuxolimab. The chain has TRBV7-2 and TRBJ2-2; the match to TRBD2 covers 13 bases. The sequence was obtained from an adult with an advanced solid tumor such as melanoma, head and neck, liver or kidney cancer. DNA of the CDR3: TGTGCCAGCAGCTGGACTAGCGGGAGCCCCGGGGAGCTGTTTTTT. It is translated as CASSWTSGSPGELFF.